This entry is about one T cell receptor (beta chain). Clones were read by immunoSEQ multiplex PCR, and TCRdb kept only the in-frame ones, dropping some. This repertoire shows approximately 140,000 clones, less than 90% found once; its top ten account for approximately 2.5%. V shed 4 bases and J shed 7 bases, with 11 bases lying between them. The CDR3 sequence is 14 residues long. Germline-derived CDR1 and CDR2 are LGHDT and YNNKEL (reference sequence). These data are taken from a study of blood T cell repertoires in COVID-19. Study-wide background: T cells, B-cell-depleted T cells, or PBMCs provided the cDNA or gDNA that served as material.

Followed over time, Seattle patients had been enrolled while infection was active. The clonotype was recovered from a human donor with COVID-19, enrolled during active disease. The donor label of this sample is uncertain. The rearrangement joins TRBV3-1 (or the pseudogene TRBV3-2) to TRBJ1-6, with D possibly being TRBD1 (6 bases). Source material: peripheral blood. In DNA form, the CDR3 reads TGTGCCAGCAGCCGTTACAGGGAGAATTCACCCCTCCACTTT. Its protein product is CASSRYRENSPLHF.